This entry lists 27 T cell receptor beta chains sequenced from one sample in a study of cytomegalovirus exposure and HLA in healthy donors. The PCR used 60 Vbeta and 13 Jbeta primers. Profiling relied on immunoSEQ multiplex PCR, and the TCRdb table lists in-frame clones only, not all of them. The table has some 150,000 clones, roughly 77% seen once; the top ten hold roughly 3.4%. Sequenced input: PBMCs. The receptors originated from a human donor in good health.

The chain uses TRBV19 and TRBJ2-3; the match to TRBD2 covers 10 bases. Trimming removed 4 bases from V and 0 bases from J; junction bases left unmatched: 4. This CDR3 is 16 amino acids long. Germline V gene sequence: CDR1 LNHDA, CDR2 SQIVND (reference sequence). DNA for the CDR3: TGTGCCAGTAGTAAGGGACTAGCGACTAGCACAGATACGCAGTATTTT. This sequence encodes CASSKGLATSTDTQYF. The whole variable domain, filled in from reference TRBV19 and TRBJ2-3, reads DGGITQSPKYLFRKEGQNVTLSCEQNLNHDAMYWYRQDPGQGLRLIYYSQIVNDFQKGDIAEGYSVSREKKESFPLTVTSAQKNPTAFYLCASSKGLATSTDTQYFGPGTRLTVL.

The DNA of the CDR3 is TGTGCCAGCAGTTTACCGGACCGGACAGGGGCCTACGAGCAGTACTTC. It encodes CASSLPDRTGAYEQYF. The chain couples TRBV28 to TRBJ2-7, with 9 bases fitting TRBD1. Germline CDR1 and CDR2: MDHEN and SYDVKM. With V trimmed by 2 bases and J by 2 bases, 7 bases remained unmatched. This CDR3 contains 16 residues.

V gene TRBV2 combines with J gene TRBJ2-1, with 12 nucleotides matching TRBD2. With V trimmed by 2 bases and J by 7 bases, 6 bases remained unmatched. CDR3 length: 16 residues. CDR1 and CDR2 (germline): SNHLY, FYNNEI. The CDR3: CASSEPSGRAGNEQFF. The CDR3 region has the DNA TGTGCCAGCAGTGAACCTAGCGGGAGGGCCGGGAATGAGCAGTTCTTC.

V gene TRBV7-6 combines with J gene TRBJ2-1, with TRBD2 identical over 10 bases. After removal of 5 bases from V and 3 bases from J, the junction contained 13 bases not matched to a gene. The CDR3 loop spans 18 amino acids. The germline CDR1 and CDR2 sequences are SGHVS and FNYEAQ. The CDR3 sequence is CASSLTHPSGSNYNEQFF. CDR3 DNA: TGTGCCAGCAGCCTCACCCACCCTAGCGGGAGTAACTACAATGAGCAGTTCTTC.

The V call is TRBV11-2, the J call TRBJ1-1; tentative D call: TRBD1 (6 bases). Trimming took 1 base from V and 0 from J, leaving 15 bases between them. Germline assignment: CDR1 SGHAT and CDR2 FQNNGV. The CDR3 contains 17 residues. DNA for the CDR3: TGTGCCAGCAGCTTAGTCCCTACCGGGGACATGAACACTGAAGCTTTCTTT. Translating it yields CASSLVPTGDMNTEAFF.

The V gene is TRBV7-2, the J gene TRBJ1-5; D unresolved. Germline V gene lookup returns CDR1 SGHTA and CDR2 FQGNSA. V lost 2 bases, J lost 4 bases, and 9 bases lay in between. The CDR3 is made up of 14 amino acids. As DNA, the CDR3 is TGTGCCAGCAGCTTACGGCCGGGAAATCAGCCCCAGCATTTT. It translates to CASSLRPGNQPQHF.

Only a few counts were recorded for this clone. The chain couples TRBV4-2 to TRBJ2-7, with 10 bases identical to TRBD1. Germline values: CDR1 LGHNA, CDR2 YNFKEQ. This CDR3 region has 15 residues. V gave up 1 base and J gave up 4 bases; unmatched junction bases: 4. The CDR3 region has the DNA TGTGCCAGCAGCCAAGGGGGACAGGGGAGGTACGAGCAGTACTTC. The encoded protein is CASSQGGQGRYEQYF.

The V gene is TRBV5-5, the J gene TRBJ2-1; 7 positions match TRBD1. CDR1 and CDR2 from the germline V gene are SGHKS and YYEKEE (reference sequence). The CDR3 is 16 amino acids. V lost 3 bases and J lost 3; bases outside the gene matches: 9. The CDR3 nucleotides read TGTGCCAGCAGCTCCTACAGGGGTAGCATCTACAATGAGCAGTTCTTC. Translated: CASSSYRGSIYNEQFF.

This clone was seen more than once but under ten times. The chain uses TRBV5-5 and TRBJ1-2; 8 bases fit TRBD1. With 7 bases clipped from V and 4 bases from J, the junction kept 12 bases outside the gene matches. In germline, CDR1 is SGHKS, CDR2 YYEKEE (reference sequence). The CDR3 is made up of 15 amino acids. Here the CDR3 DNA reads TGTGCCAGCGTCGTAGGGGGAACAGGGGGCTATGGCTACACCTTC. This sequence encodes CASVVGGTGGYGYTF. Complete variable domain (other parts from reference TRBV5-5 and TRBJ1-2): DAGVTQSPTHLIKTRGQQVTLRCSPISGHKSVSWYQQVLGQGPQFIFQYYEKEERGRGNFPDRFSARQFPNYSSELNVNALLLGDSALYLCASVVGGTGGYGYTFGSGTRLTVV.

The gene calls are TRBV5-1 and TRBJ2-3; 8 nucleotides align to TRBD2. Germline trimming cut 2 bases from V and 5 bases from J; bases unmatched to any gene: 7. CDR1 is SGHRS, CDR2 YFSETQ, per germline. CDR3 length: 15 residues. CDR3 residues: CASSFNGGAGDTQYF. DNA of the CDR3: TGCGCCAGCAGCTTTAACGGGGGGGCGGGAGATACGCAGTATTTT. Full variable domain (outside the CDR3, taken from reference TRBV5-1 and TRBJ2-3): KAGVTQTPRYLIKTRGQQVTLSCSPISGHRSVSWYQQTPGQGLQFLFEYFSETQRNKGNFPGRFSGRQFSNSRSEMNVSTLELGDSALYLCASSFNGGAGDTQYFGPGTRLTVL.

The chain employs TRBV2 and TRBJ1-5, with D uncertain. V lost 2 bases, J lost 5 bases, and 7 bases lay in between. The CDR3 totals 13 residues. Germline assignment: CDR1 SNHLY and CDR2 FYNNEI. The DNA of the CDR3 is TGTGCCAGCAGTGAACGTATGTATCAGCCCCAGCATTTT. It codes for CASSERMYQPQHF.

The chain couples TRBV10-3 to TRBJ2-7; tentative D call: TRBD1 (6 bases). The germline V gene has CDR1 ENHRY and CDR2 SYGVKD. V was shortened by 6 bases and J by 3 bases, with 9 bases between the two germline ends. The CDR3 covers 12 residues. CDR3 in DNA: TGTGCCATCAGCGAGGACAGCTACGAGCAGTACTTC. This sequence encodes CAISEDSYEQYF.

This clone has a handful of counts. The chain uses TRBV7-2 and TRBJ2-7, with D possibly TRBD1 on 5 matching bases. From germline, CDR1 is SGHTA and CDR2 FQGNSA. This CDR3 has 14 residues. Trimming shortened V by 2 bases and J by 1 base, and 9 bases separated the two germline ends. CDR3 in amino acids: CASSLKDKSYEQYF. The CDR3 DNA reads TGTGCCAGCAGCTTAAAGGACAAGTCCTACGAGCAGTACTTC.

The V gene is TRBV10-3, the J gene TRBJ2-3, with a weak D call TRBD1 (5 bases). Per germline, CDR1 ENHRY and CDR2 SYGVKD. Trimming left V 6 bases short and J 0 bases short, with 13 bases between. This CDR3 comprises 15 residues. The CDR3 nucleotides read TGTGCCATCAGACAGGACGGAGCTAGCACAGATACGCAGTATTTT. This codes for CAIRQDGASTDTQYF.

The rearrangement joins TRBV11-2 to TRBJ1-1; 8 bases align to TRBD1. V shed 7 bases and J 4 bases; nucleotides not matched to a gene: 14. The CDR3 loop spans 16 amino acids. Germline CDR1 and CDR2: SGHAT and FQNNGV. CDR3 nucleotide sequence: TGTGCCAGCACCTACCTCAGGGGGCGGAGGGGCACTGAAGCTTTCTTT. Translation: CASTYLRGRRGTEAFF.

This chain connects TRBV7-9 to TRBJ1-2; the match to TRBD1 covers 7 bases. J lost 5 bases, V lost 2 bases, and 8 bases had no gene match. The CDR3 spans 15 residues. Germline CDR1 SEHNR, CDR2 FQNEAQ (reference sequence). CDR3 protein: CASSLPGTADYGYTF. The CDR3 nucleotides read TGTGCCAGCAGCTTACCCGGGACAGCTGATTATGGCTACACCTTC.

This clone was recorded a few times. The rearrangement uses TRBV19 and TRBJ2-1; D perhaps matches TRBD2 (6 bases). The germline CDR1 and CDR2 sequences are LNHDA and SQIVND (reference sequence). The V gene lost 6 bases and the J gene lost 8 bases, with 14 bases spanning the gap. The CDR3 totals 13 residues. The CDR3 loop is CASSPLGTDEQFF. CDR3 in DNA: TGTGCCAGTAGCCCCCTCGGGACTGATGAGCAGTTCTTC.

A single count supports this clone. This rearrangement joins TRBV5-6 to TRBJ2-4; 8 bases agree with TRBD1. CDR1 and CDR2 from the germline V gene are SGHDT and YYEEEE. The CDR3 loop spans 16 amino acids. V gave up 3 bases and J gave up 0 bases; unmatched junction bases: 5. CDR3 protein: CASSSGQELAKNIQYF. The CDR3 coding sequence is TGTGCCAGCAGCTCGGGACAGGAGCTAGCCAAAAACATTCAGTACTTC. Full variable domain (missing parts from reference TRBV5-6 and TRBJ2-4): DAGVTQSPTHLIKTRGQQVTLRCSPKSGHDTVSWYQQALGQGPQFIFQYYEEEERQRGNFPDRFSGHQFPNYSSELNVNALLLGDSALYLCASSSGQELAKNIQYFGAGTRLSVL.

The table lists this clone with a few counts. The chain combines TRBV6-1 with TRBJ2-5, with TRBD2 as a possible D gene (6 bases). The end of the DNA fits TRBJ2-7 better, so the J call may be wrong. The CDR3 is made up of 15 amino acids. Germline lookup yields CDR1 MNHNS and CDR2 SASEGT. The CDR3 region has the DNA TGTGCCAGCACTATGGGACTCCGGATCGACCACGAGCAGTACTTC. Its translation is CASTMGLRIDHEQYF.

This clone was counted between two and nine times. This chain uses TRBV28 with TRBJ2-3, with 13 nucleotides matching TRBD2. The germline CDR1 and CDR2 sequences are MDHEN and SYDVKM. The CDR3 contains 16 residues. The V gene end was trimmed by 8 bases and the J gene end by 6 bases; junction bases not matched to a gene: 11. The CDR3 protein is CASGQGLAGMGDTQYF. The CDR3 DNA is TGTGCCAGCGGACAGGGACTAGCGGGAATGGGCGATACGCAGTATTTT.

V and J are TRBV18 and TRBJ1-1; TRBD1 agrees at 9 bases. With 3 bases clipped from V and 5 bases from J, the junction kept 4 bases outside the gene matches. The germline V gene encodes CDR1 KGHSH and CDR2 LQKENI. CDR3 length: 14 residues. CDR3 amino acids: CASSPGQGVTEAFF. The CDR3 nucleotides are TGTGCCAGCTCACCGGGACAGGGAGTTACTGAAGCTTTCTTT. The complete variable domain, with remaining parts taken from reference TRBV18 and TRBJ1-1, reads NAGVMQNPRHLVRRRGQEARLRCSPMKGHSHVYWYRQLPEEGLKFMVYLQKENIIDESGMPKERFSAEFPKEGPSILRIQQVVRGDSAAYFCASSPGQGVTEAFFGQGTRLTVV.

The chain joins TRBV5-1 to TRBJ2-1; weak D call: TRBD1 (5 bases). This CDR3 contains 15 residues. V lost 0 bases, J lost 4 bases, and 11 bases lay in between. Germline lookup yields CDR1 SGHRS and CDR2 YFSETQ. CDR3 loop: CASSLAPTVYNEQFF. CDR3 bases: TGCGCCAGCAGCTTGGCCCCGACAGTTTACAATGAGCAGTTCTTC.

V and J are TRBV4-3 and TRBJ1-2, with 7 bases aligning to TRBD1. The length of the CDR3 is 16 residues. Trimming removed 0 bases from V and 8 bases from J; junction bases left unmatched: 12. CDR1 and CDR2 from the germline V gene are LGHNA and YSLEER. Written as DNA, the CDR3 is TGCGCCAGCAGCCAAGATCTTATCCGAGGGGGCCAGGGCTACACCTTC. It yields the protein CASSQDLIRGGQGYTF.

This chain joins TRBV13 and TRBJ2-7; D not resolved. The V and J ends lost 0 bases and 5 bases respectively, with 11 bases between them. CDR3 length equals 14 residues. Germline V gene lookup returns CDR1 PRHDT and CDR2 FYEKMQ (reference sequence). The CDR3 here is CASSLGIIRDEQYF. The CDR3 DNA is TGTGCCAGCAGCTTAGGAATTATACGGGACGAGCAGTACTTC.

This sequence joins TRBV4-1 and TRBJ2-1; D perhaps matches TRBD2 (6 bases). The CDR3 totals 13 residues. Trimming left V 4 bases short and J 5 bases short, with 9 bases between. Germline V lookup: CDR1 MGHRA, CDR2 YSYEKL. CDR3 residues: CASSPPGDNEQFF. The CDR3 DNA reads as TGCGCCAGCAGCCCGCCGGGGGACAATGAGCAGTTCTTC.

The chain has TRBV13 and TRBJ2-1; no reliable D call. The length of the CDR3 is 14 residues. Per the germline V gene, CDR1 is PRHDT and CDR2 is FYEKMQ (reference sequence). The V gene lost 5 bases and the J gene lost 8 bases, with 16 bases spanning the gap. Here the CDR3 DNA reads TGTGCCAGCAGCCCCTGGCCGGGTATCGATGAGCAGTTCTTC. It encodes CASSPWPGIDEQFF.

This chain uses TRBV7-9 with TRBJ1-2, with D uncertain. Germline CDR1 reads SEHNR; CDR2 reads FQNEAQ (reference sequence). V was pared by 3 bases and J by 8 bases, with 25 bases between. The CDR3 covers 17 residues. The CDR3 DNA follows: TGTGCCAGCAGCTTTAGCCGCCCGGTCGGGTCGAGAGGAGGCTACACCTTC. Translated: CASSFSRPVGSRGGYTF.